The present TCR beta chain was sequenced within a study of PD-1 blockade in classical Hodgkin lymphoma. Study findings and constraints: Patients excluded were those beginning nivolumab under 1 year after ASCT. At C4D1, TCR diversity had climbed significantly for CD4+ cells, though not for CD8+ cells.

Specified time point: cycle 4 day 1 (C4D1), after six to seven weeks of nivolumab. Brentuximab vedotin exposure varied, and every patient relapsed after autologous stem cell transplantation. The CDR3 has 15 residues. Between the trimmed V and J ends, which lost 4 bases and 0 bases, there was a span of 10 bases. Per germline, CDR1 SGHTA and CDR2 FQGNSA. TCRdb keeps only in-frame clones here, not all; method: immunoSEQ multiplex PCR. The sample lists 99,000 or so clones, roughly nine tenths occurring once. Regarding this clone: Its antigen is still unknown.

This receptor was obtained from a human donor with classical Hodgkin lymphoma. This chain connects TRBV7-2 to TRBJ1-3; D remains ambiguous. The input for sequencing was peripheral blood mononuclear cells (PBMCs), taken before the fourth cycle of nivolumab. The CDR3 here is CASSSLPSSGNTIYF. The CDR3 DNA reads as TGTGCCAGCAGCTCCCTGCCGAGCTCTGGAAACACCATATATTTT.